This section outlines one T cell receptor beta chain sequence together with its context. This CDR3 is 12 amino acids long. The germline gives CDR1 MNHNY, CDR2 SVGAGI (reference sequence). The V end was cut by 2 bases, the J end by 7 bases, with 6 bases between. These data are taken from a study of cytomegalovirus exposure and HLA in healthy donors. 13 Jbeta primers and 60 Vbeta primers were used for the PCR. Produced via immunoSEQ multiplex PCR; TCRdb's table is partial and in-frame only. The sample includes 160,000 or so clones, approximately 80% of them seen just once. Sequencing input: PBMCs. The origin of this receptor is a man in his fifties in good health and CMV-seropositive. J is TRBJ1-5 and V is TRBV6-6; the D gene is possibly TRBD1 (5 bases). This chain's CDR3 is CASSYQGQPQHF. Written as DNA, the CDR3 is TGTGCCAGCAGTTACCAGGGACAGCCCCAGCATTTT.